This T cell receptor (beta chain) was sequenced during a study of blood T cell repertoires in COVID-19. Study-level information: T cells, B-cell-depleted T cells, or PBMCs supplied cDNA or gDNA.

Clones were read by immunoSEQ multiplex PCR, and TCRdb kept only the in-frame ones, dropping some. The data show approximately 250,000 clones, more than 70% seen once. The cohort comprised adults aged about 18 to 89 years residing in under 30 US areas. Each participant's cohort was designated according to participant-reported clinical history. This sequence originates from a woman in her forties with acute COVID-19. The sequenced sample was PBMCs or T cells enriched from blood (not recorded which).

The CDR3 protein is CASSFLLAGGPATQYF. CDR3 nucleotides: TGTGCCAGCAGTTTCCTACTAGCGGGAGGGCCGGCTACGCAGTATTTT. The chain recombines TRBV27 with TRBJ2-3; 13 nucleotides align to TRBD2. The germline CDR1 and CDR2 sequences are MNHEY and SMNVEV (reference sequence). The CDR3 runs to 16 residues. Germline trimming cut 3 bases from V and 8 bases from J; bases unmatched to any gene: 8.